This TCR beta chain was identified during a study of T-cell reconstitution after alpha-beta-depleted transplantation in children. The CDR3 is 18 residues long. The germline V gene has CDR1 SGHRS and CDR2 YFSETQ. V was pared by 0 bases and J by 5 bases, with 14 bases of the junction left unmatched. This clonotype has a count of ten or more. The library targeted TCRbeta and was prepared with unique molecular identifiers. MiXCR, applied by TCRdb to the PCR reads, yields one record per CDR3 protein. The table lists around 200,000 distinct CDR3 sequences, 6.5% to 7.5% of them singletons, with 3% in the top ten.

The TCR comes from a human donor who donated a stem cell graft to a child with Wiskott-Aldrich syndrome. J is TRBJ2-1 and V is TRBV5-1, with 7 bases matching TRBD2. This material consisted of PBMCs from the stem cell graft donor, taken from the stem cell graft. The CDR3 nucleotides read TGCGCCAGCAGCTTGGATGGTTTCGCGGGAGAAGGAGACAATGAGCAGTTCTTC. It encodes CASSLDGFAGEGDNEQFF.